This is a list of T cell receptor beta chains from one sample in a study of blood T cells in healthy people across ages. From the 5' RACE reads, TCRdb called clonotypes with MiXCR, one entry per CDR3 protein. The data contain fewer than 1,200,000 distinct CDR3 sequences, 25% of them singletons. These data were also reused for a study on T cells of mothers and their children.

Sequenced sample: blood. These receptors originate from a girl aged 2 to 10 in good health. CDR3s include the opening cysteine and the closing phenylalanine or tryptophan. Fields, in order: D gene, V gene, clone size, J gene, CDR3 DNA, CDR3 protein. D genes are given only for firm matches. Not every row has a clone size; where given, it reads once, few, many or a size class.

>-|TRBV5-1|-|TRBJ1-2
TGCGCCAGCAGCTTGGATGCAGCGGGGGGCTACACCTTC
CASSLDAAGGYTF
>-|TRBV4-1|-|TRBJ1-2
TGCGCCAGCAGCCAAGAGATGAGGTCATCGAAGCTGGGCTATGGCTACACCTTC
CASSQEMRSSKLGYGYTF
>-|TRBV14|few|TRBJ2-3
TGTGCCAGCAGCCAAGATATGAATACGCAGTATTTT
CASSQDMNTQYF
>-|TRBV7-2|many|TRBJ2-5
TGTGCCAGCAGCGTAGAACCAGAGACCCAGTACTTC
CASSVEPETQYF
>-|TRBV28|-|TRBJ2-3
TGTGCCAGCAGTTTACCAGGGGGGGGTACAGATACGCAGTATTTT
CASSLPGGGTDTQYF
>-|TRBV20-1|-|TRBJ2-7
TGCAGTGCTTATAAGCCGGGACCCCCCTACGAGCAGTACTTC
CSAYKPGPPYEQYF
>TRBD2|TRBV4-1|few|TRBJ2-1
TGCGCCAGCAAAATGGGACTAGCGGGACCCAGCTCCTACAATGAGCAGTTCTTC
CASKMGLAGPSSYNEQFF
>-|TRBV7-3|-|TRBJ2-1
TGTGCCAGCAGCACTCTTGGCGGGGACTACAATGAGCAGTTCTTC
CASSTLGGDYNEQFF
>-|TRBV6-2/TRBV6-3|few|TRBJ1-1
TGTGCCAGCAGTTATAGGGGGGCTGAAGCTTTCTTT
CASSYRGAEAFF
>-|TRBV29-1|few|TRBJ1-1
TGCAGCGTTGAGGGTAAAGCTTTCTTT
CSVEGKAFF
>-|TRBV2|many|TRBJ2-5
TGCGCCAGCAGTGAGCTGGAGACCCAGTACTTC
CASSELETQYF
>TRBD2|TRBV9|-|TRBJ2-5
TGTGCCAGCAGCGCCCAGGCGGCTCTAGCGGGGGGCTACAATGAGCAGCTCTTC
CASSAQAALAGGYNEQLF
>-|TRBV29-1|-|TRBJ1-3
TGCAGCGCGTTGACACCCGGAAACACCATATATTTT
CSALTPGNTIYF
>TRBD1|TRBV6-6|-|TRBJ1-1
TGTGCCAGCAGTTACTCGCGTATGGGACAGGAACAGCTGCCTTTT
CASSYSRMGQEQLPF
>-|TRBV4-3|few|TRBJ2-4
TGCGCCAGCAGCCAAGACCAGGACACGAAAAACATTCAGTACTTC
CASSQDQDTKNIQYF
>TRBD1|TRBV24-1|-|TRBJ2-3
TGTGCCACCAGTGATTTGGGGGGACAGGGGGGGAAAGATACGCAGTATTTT
CATSDLGGQGGKDTQYF
>-|TRBV7-2|few|TRBJ2-1
TGTGCCAGCAGCTCGTACCTTAATAATGAGCAGTTCTTC
CASSSYLNNEQFF
>TRBD1|TRBV29-1|few|TRBJ2-7
TGCAGCGTTAGAGGACAGGGCCTCTACGAGCAGTACTTC
CSVRGQGLYEQYF
>-|TRBV15|-|TRBJ2-7
TGTGCCACCAGCGGCCCTAGCAGGGGGGCCGTGGTGTGGGAGCAGTACTTC
CATSGPSRGAVVWEQYF
>-|TRBV27|-|TRBJ2-7
TGTGCCAGCAGACCCGGGACGTGGATCTACGAGCAGTACTTC
CASRPGTWIYEQYF
>TRBD2|TRBV29-1|-|TRBJ2-7
TGCAGCGTTGGGACTAGCGACGTCTTCGAGCAGTACTTC
CSVGTSDVFEQYF
>-|TRBV11-1|once|TRBJ2-4
TGTGCCAGCAGCTTCGGCTACGGTGGGATTCAGTACTTC
CASSFGYGGIQYF
>-|TRBV12-3/TRBV12-4|few|TRBJ2-3
TGTGCCAGCAGTGACTACACGGCGGGCAGCACAGATACGCAGTATTTT
CASSDYTAGSTDTQYF
>-|TRBV7-9|-|TRBJ2-4
TGTGCCAGCAGCTTTTGGGCCGAAAACATTCAGTACTTC
CASSFWAENIQYF
>-|TRBV28|-|TRBJ1-2
TGTGCCAGCACTCTCGGGGAAGGGCAGTTCAGGGGCTACACCTTC
CASTLGEGQFRGYTF
>-|TRBV20-1|few|TRBJ2-1
TGCAGTGCCCACGGGCTCATGTATGAGCAGTTCTTC
CSAHGLMYEQFF
>TRBD1|TRBV12-3/TRBV12-4|-|TRBJ2-7
TGTGCCAGCAGCCAACCTGGACAGGACGAGCAGTACTTC
CASSQPGQDEQYF
>-|TRBV7-2|-|TRBJ2-5
TGTGCCAGCAGCCGTACAGGGTTACAAGAGACCCAGTACTTC
CASSRTGLQETQYF
>-|TRBV7-9|few|TRBJ2-7
TGTGCCAGCACCCTCGCTGAACGGAGCTCCTACGAGCAGTACTTC
CASTLAERSSYEQYF
>-|TRBV20-1|-|TRBJ1-1
TGCAGTGCACCCCTTGGGGGGGCGGGGGACACTGAAGCTTTCTTT
CSAPLGGAGDTEAFF
>TRBD2|TRBV20-1|-|TRBJ2-1
TGCAGTGCTAGAGATTGGGGGGGGAACTACAATGAGCAGTTCTTC
CSARDWGGNYNEQFF
>TRBD2|TRBV7-2|-|TRBJ2-1
TGTGCCAGCAGCTTGGGACTAGCGGGGGTATCAGGGCATAACAATGAGCAGTTCTTC
CASSLGLAGVSGHNNEQFF
>-|TRBV2|-|TRBJ1-1
TGTGCCAGCAGGCCCCGGAGAGGGGATCGGACTGAAGCTTTCTTT
CASRPRRGDRTEAFF
>-|TRBV7-2|-|TRBJ1-3
TGTGCCAGCAGCCAAAACGGGTTTGGAAACACCATATATTTT
CASSQNGFGNTIYF
>-|TRBV7-9|few|TRBJ2-7
TGTGCCAGCTCCTCATCAAGCGGACCATACGAGCAGTACTTC
CASSSSSGPYEQYF
>TRBD2|TRBV28|-|TRBJ2-1
TGTGCCAGCAGTCGGCGGGAGGGCCTCGAGCAGTTCTTC
CASSRREGLEQFF
>-|TRBV10-3|-|TRBJ2-3
TGTGCCATATTAAACGCAGATACGCAGTATTTT
CAILNADTQYF
>-|TRBV6-2/TRBV6-3|few|TRBJ2-5
TGTGCCAGCAGTTACTCGAAGGAAGCGCTGTTCGGGGCCCAGTACTTC
CASSYSKEALFGAQYF
>TRBD2|TRBV10-3|few|TRBJ2-1
TGTGCCATCAGTGCAGCGGGAGTATCCTACAATGAGCAGTTCTTC
CAISAAGVSYNEQFF
>-|TRBV20-1|-|TRBJ1-4
TGCAGTGCTATGAGACGGCTCGATGAAAAACTGTTTTTT
CSAMRRLDEKLFF
>TRBD2|TRBV7-9|-|TRBJ2-1
TGTGCCAGCAGCTTAACCATTAGCGGGAGGGCCACGTACAATGAGCAGTTCTTC
CASSLTISGRATYNEQFF
>-|TRBV20-1|once|TRBJ2-1
TGCAGTGCTCCGACCCTACAGGGTCGTGAGCAGTTCTTC
CSAPTLQGREQFF
>-|TRBV29-1|-|TRBJ2-5
TGCAGCGTTTCTCTAGACCCCCAAGAGACCCAGTACTTC
CSVSLDPQETQYF
>TRBD1|TRBV28|-|TRBJ2-7
TGTGCCAGCAGGGGGACAGGGCACGAGCAGTACTTC
CASRGTGHEQYF
>-|TRBV7-2|-|TRBJ2-7
TGTACCAGCAGCTTAGCGGAGGAATACGAGCAGTACTTC
CTSSLAEEYEQYF
>-|TRBV10-3|-|TRBJ2-2
TGTGCCATCGCCCCCCCGATCAACACCGGGGAGCTGTTTTTT
CAIAPPINTGELFF
>-|TRBV5-1|few|TRBJ2-1
TGCGCCAGCAGTTATCAGGACAGAACGAATGAGCAGTTCTTC
CASSYQDRTNEQFF
>TRBD2|TRBV9|-|TRBJ2-7
TGTGCCAGCAGCGTTCAAGCGGGATCCACCTACGAGCAGTACTTC
CASSVQAGSTYEQYF
>-|TRBV12-3/TRBV12-4|-|TRBJ2-2
TGTGCCAGCAGTGGTTCGAAGGACACCGGGGAGCTGTTTTTT
CASSGSKDTGELFF
>TRBD2|TRBV10-3|few|TRBJ2-6
TGTGCCATCGGGACTAGCTCTGGGGCCAACGTCCTGACTTTC
CAIGTSSGANVLTF
>TRBD1|TRBV28|few|TRBJ1-2
TGTGCCAGCAGTTTTGGGACAGGGAGTGGCTACACCTTC
CASSFGTGSGYTF
>TRBD2|TRBV29-1|few|TRBJ2-1
TGCAGTGCAAGCGGGAGGGCCGTAAATGAGCAGTTCTTC
CSASGRAVNEQFF
>TRBD2|TRBV13|few|TRBJ2-7
TGTGCCAGCAGCCCAATTACTGAGCGGGGGGGCACCGAGCAGTACTTC
CASSPITERGGTEQYF
>-|TRBV5-1|few|TRBJ1-1
TGCGCCAGCAGCTGGGAGGGGCTCGGGGCTGAAGCTTTCTTT
CASSWEGLGAEAFF
>TRBD1|TRBV7-9|few|TRBJ2-7
TGTGCCAGCAGCTTAACCCCCACAGGGGAGCGATCCTACGAGCAGTACTTC
CASSLTPTGERSYEQYF
>TRBD2|TRBV7-3|few|TRBJ2-7
TGTGCCAGCAGCTCCGGACTAGCGGGAGGAGCCTACGAGCAGTACTTC
CASSSGLAGGAYEQYF
>TRBD2|TRBV6-2/TRBV6-3|-|TRBJ2-7
TGTGCCAGCAGTTACGGGACTATTTTGGCCTACGAGCAGTACTTC
CASSYGTILAYEQYF